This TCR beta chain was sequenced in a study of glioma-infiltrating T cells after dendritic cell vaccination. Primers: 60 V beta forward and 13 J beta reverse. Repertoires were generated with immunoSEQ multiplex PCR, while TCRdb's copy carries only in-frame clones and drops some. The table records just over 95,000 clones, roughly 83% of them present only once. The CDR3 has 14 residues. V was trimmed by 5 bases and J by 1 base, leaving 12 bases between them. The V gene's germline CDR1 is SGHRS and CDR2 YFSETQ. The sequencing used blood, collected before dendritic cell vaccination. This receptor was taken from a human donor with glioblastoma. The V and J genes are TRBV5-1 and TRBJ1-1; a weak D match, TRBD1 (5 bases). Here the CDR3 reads CASREATANTEAFF. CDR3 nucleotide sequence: TGCGCCAGCAGGGAAGCGACAGCGAACACTGAAGCTTTCTTT. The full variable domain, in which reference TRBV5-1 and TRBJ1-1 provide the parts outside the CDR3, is KAGVTQTPRYLIKTRGQQVTLSCSPISGHRSVSWYQQTPGQGLQFLFEYFSETQRNKGNFPGRFSGRQFSNSRSEMNVSTLELGDSALYLCASREATANTEAFFGQGTRLTVV.